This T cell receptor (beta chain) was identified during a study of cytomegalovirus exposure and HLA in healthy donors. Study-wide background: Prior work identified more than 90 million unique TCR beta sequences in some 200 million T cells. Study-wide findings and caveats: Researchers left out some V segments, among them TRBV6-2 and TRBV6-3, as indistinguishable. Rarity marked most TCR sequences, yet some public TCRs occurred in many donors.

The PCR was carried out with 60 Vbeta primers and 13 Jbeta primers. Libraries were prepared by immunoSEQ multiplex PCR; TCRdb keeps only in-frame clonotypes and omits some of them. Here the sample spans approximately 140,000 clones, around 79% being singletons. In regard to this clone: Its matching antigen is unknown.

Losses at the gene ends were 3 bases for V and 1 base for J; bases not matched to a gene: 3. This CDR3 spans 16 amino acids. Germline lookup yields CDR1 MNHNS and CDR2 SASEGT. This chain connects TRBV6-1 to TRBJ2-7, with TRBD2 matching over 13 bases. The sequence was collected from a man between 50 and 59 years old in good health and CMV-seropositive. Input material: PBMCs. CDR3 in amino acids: CASSEGTSGISYEQYF. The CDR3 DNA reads TGTGCCAGCAGTGAGGGGACTAGCGGGATTTCCTACGAGCAGTACTTC.